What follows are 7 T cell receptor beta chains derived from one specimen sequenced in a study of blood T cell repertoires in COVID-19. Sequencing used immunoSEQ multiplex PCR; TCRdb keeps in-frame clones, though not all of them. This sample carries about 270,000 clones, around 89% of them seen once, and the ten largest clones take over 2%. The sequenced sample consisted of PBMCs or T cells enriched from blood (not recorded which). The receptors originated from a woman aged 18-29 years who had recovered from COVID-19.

CDR3 coding DNA: TGTGCCAGCAGTTTTCTCGACAGGGGCCTGAACACTGAAGCTTTCTTT. Its protein is CASSFLDRGLNTEAFF. This chain joins TRBV28 and TRBJ1-1; 8 bases are shared with TRBD1. The CDR3 is 16 residues long. The V segment lost 3 bases and the J segment 0 bases; nucleotides outside the gene matches: 6. Germline loops: CDR1 MDHEN, CDR2 SYDVKM.

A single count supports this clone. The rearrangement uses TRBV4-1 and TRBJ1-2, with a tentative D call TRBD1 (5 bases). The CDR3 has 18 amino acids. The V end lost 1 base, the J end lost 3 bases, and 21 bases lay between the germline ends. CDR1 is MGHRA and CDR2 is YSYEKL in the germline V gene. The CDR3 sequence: CASSQVRFGRLGDYGYTF. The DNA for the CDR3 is TGCGCCAGCAGCCAAGTACGGTTCGGCAGACTAGGGGACTATGGCTACACCTTC.

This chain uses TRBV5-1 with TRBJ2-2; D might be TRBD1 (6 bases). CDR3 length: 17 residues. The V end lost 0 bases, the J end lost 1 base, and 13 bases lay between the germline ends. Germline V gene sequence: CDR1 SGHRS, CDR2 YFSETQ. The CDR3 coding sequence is TGCGCCAGCAGCTTGGGGGCCCTGACAGGGAACACCGGGGAGCTGTTTTTT. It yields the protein CASSLGALTGNTGELFF.

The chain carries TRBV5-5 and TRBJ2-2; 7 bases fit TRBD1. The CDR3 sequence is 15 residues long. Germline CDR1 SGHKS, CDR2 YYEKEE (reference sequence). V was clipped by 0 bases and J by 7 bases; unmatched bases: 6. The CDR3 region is CASSLEDREYGELFF. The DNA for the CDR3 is TGTGCCAGCAGCTTGGAAGACAGGGAATACGGGGAGCTGTTTTTT.

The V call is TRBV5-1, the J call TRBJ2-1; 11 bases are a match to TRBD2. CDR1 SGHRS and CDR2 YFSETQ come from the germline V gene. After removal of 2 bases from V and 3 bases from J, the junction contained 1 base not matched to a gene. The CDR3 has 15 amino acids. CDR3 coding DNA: TGCGCCAGCAGCTTCGGGACTAGCGGCTACAATGAGCAGTTCTTC. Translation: CASSFGTSGYNEQFF.

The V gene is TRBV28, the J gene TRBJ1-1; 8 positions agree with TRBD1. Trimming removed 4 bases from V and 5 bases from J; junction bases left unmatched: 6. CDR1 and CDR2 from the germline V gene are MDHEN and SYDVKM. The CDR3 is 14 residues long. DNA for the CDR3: TGTGCCAGCAGTTCGGACAGGGTCTGGACTGAAGCTTTCTTT. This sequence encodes CASSSDRVWTEAFF.

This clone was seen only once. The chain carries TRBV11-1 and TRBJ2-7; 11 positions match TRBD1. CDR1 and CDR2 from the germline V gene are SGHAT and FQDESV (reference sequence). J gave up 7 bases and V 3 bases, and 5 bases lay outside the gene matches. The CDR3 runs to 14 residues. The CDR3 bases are TGTGCCAGCAGCTTCGGGACAGGGGGGAATGAGCAGTACTTC. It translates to CASSFGTGGNEQYF.